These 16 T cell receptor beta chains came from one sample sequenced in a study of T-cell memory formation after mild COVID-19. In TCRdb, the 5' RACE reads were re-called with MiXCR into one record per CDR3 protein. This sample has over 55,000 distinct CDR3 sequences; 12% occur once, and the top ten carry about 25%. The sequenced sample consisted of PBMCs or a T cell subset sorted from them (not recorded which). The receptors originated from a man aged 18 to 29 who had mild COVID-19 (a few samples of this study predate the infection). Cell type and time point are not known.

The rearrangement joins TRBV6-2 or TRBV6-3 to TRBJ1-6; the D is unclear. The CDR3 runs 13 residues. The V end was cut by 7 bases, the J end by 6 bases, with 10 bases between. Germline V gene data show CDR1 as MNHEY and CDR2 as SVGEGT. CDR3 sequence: CASKRQPNSPLHF. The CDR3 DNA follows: TGTGCCAGCAAACGGCAACCTAATTCACCCCTCCACTTT.

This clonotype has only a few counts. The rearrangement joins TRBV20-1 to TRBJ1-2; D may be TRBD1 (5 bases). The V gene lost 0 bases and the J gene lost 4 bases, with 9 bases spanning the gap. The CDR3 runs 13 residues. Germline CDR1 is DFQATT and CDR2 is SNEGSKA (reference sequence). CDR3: CSARDEGSYGYTF. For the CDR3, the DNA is TGCAGTGCTAGAGACGAGGGGAGCTATGGCTACACCTTC.

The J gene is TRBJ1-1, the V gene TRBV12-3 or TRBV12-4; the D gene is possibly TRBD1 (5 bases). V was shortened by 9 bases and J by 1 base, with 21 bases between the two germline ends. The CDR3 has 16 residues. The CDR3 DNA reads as TGTGCCAGTTCCTCCGGTGAGGGGAGGGGGAACACTGAAGCTTTCTTT. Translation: CASSSGEGRGNTEAFF.

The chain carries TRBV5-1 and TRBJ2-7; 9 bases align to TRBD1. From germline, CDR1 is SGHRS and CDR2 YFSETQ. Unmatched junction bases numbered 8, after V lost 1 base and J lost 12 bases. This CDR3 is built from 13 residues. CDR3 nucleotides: TGCGCCAGCAGCTTGAGACCGGACAGGGGAATGTACGTC. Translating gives CASSLRPDRGMYV.

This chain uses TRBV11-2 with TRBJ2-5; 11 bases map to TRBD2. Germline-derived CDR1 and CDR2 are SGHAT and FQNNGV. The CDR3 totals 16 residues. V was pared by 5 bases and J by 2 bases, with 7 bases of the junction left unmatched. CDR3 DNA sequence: TGTGCCAGCAGCCCACGTACTAGCGGGGGTCAAGAGACCCAGTACTTC. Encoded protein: CASSPRTSGGQETQYF.

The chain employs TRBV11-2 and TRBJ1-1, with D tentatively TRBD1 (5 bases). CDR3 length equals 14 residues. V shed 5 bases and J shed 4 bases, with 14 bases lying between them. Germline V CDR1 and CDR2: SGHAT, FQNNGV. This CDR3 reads CASSLRGVSTEAFF. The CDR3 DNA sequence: TGTGCCAGCAGCCTCCGGGGGGTAAGCACTGAAGCTTTCTTT.

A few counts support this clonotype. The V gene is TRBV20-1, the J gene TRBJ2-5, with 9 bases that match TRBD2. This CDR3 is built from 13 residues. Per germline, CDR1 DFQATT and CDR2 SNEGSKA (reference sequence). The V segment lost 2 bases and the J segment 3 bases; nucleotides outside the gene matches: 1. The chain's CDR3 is CSARPSGKETQYF. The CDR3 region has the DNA TGCAGTGCTAGACCTAGCGGGAAAGAGACCCAGTACTTC.

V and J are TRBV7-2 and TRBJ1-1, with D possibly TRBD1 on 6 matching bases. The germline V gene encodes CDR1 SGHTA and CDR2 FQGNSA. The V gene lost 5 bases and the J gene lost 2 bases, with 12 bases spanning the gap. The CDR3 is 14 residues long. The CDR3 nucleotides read TGTGCCAGCAGCCCTCAGGGGTACAACACTGAAGCTTTCTTT. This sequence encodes CASSPQGYNTEAFF.

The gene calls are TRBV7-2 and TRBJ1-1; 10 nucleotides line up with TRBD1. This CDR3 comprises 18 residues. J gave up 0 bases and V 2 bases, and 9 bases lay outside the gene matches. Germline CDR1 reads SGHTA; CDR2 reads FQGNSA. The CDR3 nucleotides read TGTGCCAGCAGCTTAAGGGGCGGGACAGGGGAACTGAACACTGAAGCTTTCTTT. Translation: CASSLRGGTGELNTEAFF.

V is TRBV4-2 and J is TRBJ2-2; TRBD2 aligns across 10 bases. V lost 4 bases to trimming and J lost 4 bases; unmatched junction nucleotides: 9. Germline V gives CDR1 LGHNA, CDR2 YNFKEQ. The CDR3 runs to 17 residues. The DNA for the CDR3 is TGTGCCAGCAGCCCCACAGCGGGGGGGAGCAGCACCGGGGAGCTGTTTTTT. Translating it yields CASSPTAGGSSTGELFF.

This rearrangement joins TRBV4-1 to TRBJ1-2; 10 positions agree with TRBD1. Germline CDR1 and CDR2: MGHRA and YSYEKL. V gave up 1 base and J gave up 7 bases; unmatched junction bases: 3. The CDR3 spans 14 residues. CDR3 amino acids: CASSQAGTGVGYTF. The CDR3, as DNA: TGCGCCAGCAGCCAAGCCGGGACAGGGGTTGGCTACACCTTC.

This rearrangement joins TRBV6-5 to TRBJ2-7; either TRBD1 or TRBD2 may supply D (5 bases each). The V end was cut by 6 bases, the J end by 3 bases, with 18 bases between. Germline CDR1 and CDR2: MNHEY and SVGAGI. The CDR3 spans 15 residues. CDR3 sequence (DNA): TGTGCCAGCAGAGGTGCCGGGACCGGTAGCTACGAGCAGTACTTC. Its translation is CASRGAGTGSYEQYF.

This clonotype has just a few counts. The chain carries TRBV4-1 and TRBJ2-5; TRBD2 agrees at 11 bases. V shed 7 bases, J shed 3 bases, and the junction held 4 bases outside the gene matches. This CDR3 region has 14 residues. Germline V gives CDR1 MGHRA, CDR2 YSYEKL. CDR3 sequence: CASNRGLAEETQYF. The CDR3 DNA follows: TGCGCCAGCAACAGGGGACTAGCGGAAGAGACCCAGTACTTC.

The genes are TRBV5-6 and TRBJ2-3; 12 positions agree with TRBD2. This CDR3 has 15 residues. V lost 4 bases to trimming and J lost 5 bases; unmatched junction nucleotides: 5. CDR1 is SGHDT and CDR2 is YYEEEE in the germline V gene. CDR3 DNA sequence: TGTGCCAGCAGCCAGCTAGCGGGGGGGCGAGATACGCAGTATTTT. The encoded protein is CASSQLAGGRDTQYF. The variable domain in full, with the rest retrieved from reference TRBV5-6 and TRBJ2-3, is DAGVTQSPTHLIKTRGQQVTLRCSPKSGHDTVSWYQQALGQGPQFIFQYYEEEERQRGNFPDRFSGHQFPNYSSELNVNALLLGDSALYLCASSQLAGGRDTQYFGPGTRLTVL.

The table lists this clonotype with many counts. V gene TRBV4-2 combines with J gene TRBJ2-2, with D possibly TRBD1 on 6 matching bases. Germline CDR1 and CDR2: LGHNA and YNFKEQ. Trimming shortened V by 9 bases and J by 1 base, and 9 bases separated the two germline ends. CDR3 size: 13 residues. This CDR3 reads CARLTGNTGELFF. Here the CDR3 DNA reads TGTGCCAGGTTGACAGGGAACACCGGGGAGCTGTTTTTT.

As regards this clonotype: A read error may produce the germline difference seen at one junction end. The CDR3 loop reads CASSLGTDNEQFF. CDR3 coding DNA: TGTGCCAGCAGTTTAGGGACTGACAATGAGCAGTTCTTC. The chain links TRBV7-7 to TRBJ2-1; a weak D match, TRBD2 (6 bases). The CDR3 is made up of 13 amino acids. Germline V gene lookup returns CDR1 SSHAT and CDR2 FNYEAQ (reference sequence).